The present entry profiles one T cell receptor (beta chain) with its context. Its binding antigen is unknown. The data were taken from a study of T cell clusters in autoimmune cytopenias (dated by TCRdb to between 2017 and 2020). Broadly, across the study: Per sample, TRB sequencing gave a median depth of roughly 56,000 reads and a median of roughly 2,500 distinct TRB clonotypes. The study was designed to test whether a disease-specific immune repertoire signature usable as a blood-based biomarker is carried by autoimmune cytopenia patients. In autoimmune cytopenia patients, peripheral blood TRB and IGH repertoires were sequenced during active disease and over treatment follow-up, together with healthy, CLL and autoimmune hepatitis controls. Findings and caveats that apply to the study as a whole: The T cell clusters were defined only in silico, and the functional role of the clusters still needed to be validated experimentally. In the comparison of secondary cytopenia with CLL, the cluster-lack signature was not observed, apparently because the dominant lymphoma-associated repertoire masked the signature. The TRB repertoire shifts, including less even repertoires in secondary cytopenia and CLL, mostly reflected lymphoma bias and not autoimmunity. GLIPH results suggested that primary autoimmune cytopenia patients were missing physiological T cell clusters, with around 51 clusters found only in healthy donors compared with 17 found only in patients. Almost three-fold more exclusive TRB clusters were observed in healthy donors than in active autoimmune hepatitis patients, consistent with an autoimmunity-wide signature.

Per sample, about 250 ng of peripheral blood genomic DNA, around 40,000 genome equivalents, was used for TRB amplification. TRB rearrangements were amplified by multiplex PCR using a touch-down protocol with TRB-A and TRB-B primer pools mixed in one tube. Illumina adapters and sample indices were attached to the amplicons through two consecutive PCR reactions using Phusion HS II polymerase. The amplicons were gel-purified using the NucleoSpin Gel and PCR Clean-up kit, after which quantification was performed by Qubit and quality was checked on an Agilent 2100 Bioanalyzer. Sequencing of the libraries was done on an Illumina MiSeq with 600-cycle, single-indexed, paired-end runs. As for the original processing: Alignment and assembly of TRB reads were performed with MiXCR version 2.1.12 and the default MiXCR reference library. Each unique CDR3 nucleotide sequence defined a clone, and only productive sequences with at least two reads were analysed. Repertoire diversity was assessed by alpha-parameterized diversity profiles (alpha 0 to 5), including Shannon (alpha 1) and Simpson (alpha 2) indices, computed with an R script. Combinatorial TRB VJ usage was computed with the tcR package and compared between cohorts by principal component analysis with ade4. TCRbeta CDR3s were clustered with GLIPH on cohort pairs matched by age and read depth, and cluster frequencies were compared by Wilcoxon test. TCRdb reprocessed the reads, and each CDR3 protein sequence is entered once, without DNA. The V and J calls come from TCRdb's annotation, not from the publication. This specimen's table enumerates approximately 14,000 distinct CDR3 sequences. 2% to 2.5% of the sample comes from the top ten.

The sequenced sample consisted of peripheral blood. The clonotype was recovered from a human donor with an autoimmune cytopenia or autoimmune hepatitis (not recorded which).

CDR3 sequence: CASSLGTGGADTQYF. This chain joins TRBV27 to TRBJ2-3; TCRdb reports TRBD1, a call that lacks DNA to check it against. As encoded in the germline V gene (reference sequence), CDR1 is MNHEY while CDR2 is SMNVEV. Inclusive of the bounding cysteine and phenylalanine, the CDR3 is 15 residues long. The protein alone is recorded here.